The next 4 T cell receptor beta chains were all read from a single sample in a study of T cell repertoires in cytomegalovirus infection. TCRdb re-derived calls from the reads in MiXCR, one entry per CDR3 protein. There are roughly 300,000 distinct CDR3 sequences in the sample; more than 8% occur only once, and about 4.5% lies in the top ten. The sample comprised PBMCs. The receptors were gathered from a human donor in good health (CMV status not recorded). Some clones in this sample may be carry-over from other donors' samples.

The chain uses TRBV12-3 or TRBV12-4 and TRBJ2-7, with 8 bases matching TRBD1. J was trimmed by 2 bases and V by 6 bases; bases with no gene match: 9. The CDR3 is made up of 15 amino acids. DNA for the CDR3: TGTGCCAGCAGACCCGGACAGGGCCTCGCCTACGAGCAGTACTTC. Its protein product is CASRPGQGLAYEQYF.

The rearrangement uses TRBV15 and TRBJ2-3; TRBD2 matches 9 bases. CDR1 LNHNV and CDR2 YYDKDF come from the germline V gene (reference sequence). The CDR3 consists of 14 residues. V lost 11 bases to trimming and J lost 5 bases; unmatched junction nucleotides: 11. In DNA form, the CDR3 reads TGTGCCTCCGCGGGACTAGCAGGAAAAGATACGCAGTATTTT. Translating it yields CASAGLAGKDTQYF.

The chain carries TRBV20-1 and TRBJ1-2, with D hard to call. The V end lost 0 bases, the J end lost 3 bases, and 11 bases lay between the germline ends. The CDR3 runs 14 residues. CDR1 and CDR2 (germline): DFQATT, SNEGSKA (reference sequence). The DNA for the CDR3 is TGCAGTGCTAGAGATCGTCGCAGTTACTATGGCTACACCTTC. Residues: CSARDRRSYYGYTF.

Many counts were recorded for this clonotype. The CDR3 nucleotides are TGTGCCAGCAGCCTAGGGACTAGCGGGGGGGCCCATGATACGCAGTATTTT. It encodes CASSLGTSGGAHDTQYF. This chain connects TRBV7-6 to TRBJ2-3; 16 bases line up with TRBD2. Losses at the gene ends were 5 bases for V and 6 bases for J; bases not matched to a gene: 8. This CDR3 comprises 17 residues. Germline V CDR1 and CDR2: SGHVS, FNYEAQ.